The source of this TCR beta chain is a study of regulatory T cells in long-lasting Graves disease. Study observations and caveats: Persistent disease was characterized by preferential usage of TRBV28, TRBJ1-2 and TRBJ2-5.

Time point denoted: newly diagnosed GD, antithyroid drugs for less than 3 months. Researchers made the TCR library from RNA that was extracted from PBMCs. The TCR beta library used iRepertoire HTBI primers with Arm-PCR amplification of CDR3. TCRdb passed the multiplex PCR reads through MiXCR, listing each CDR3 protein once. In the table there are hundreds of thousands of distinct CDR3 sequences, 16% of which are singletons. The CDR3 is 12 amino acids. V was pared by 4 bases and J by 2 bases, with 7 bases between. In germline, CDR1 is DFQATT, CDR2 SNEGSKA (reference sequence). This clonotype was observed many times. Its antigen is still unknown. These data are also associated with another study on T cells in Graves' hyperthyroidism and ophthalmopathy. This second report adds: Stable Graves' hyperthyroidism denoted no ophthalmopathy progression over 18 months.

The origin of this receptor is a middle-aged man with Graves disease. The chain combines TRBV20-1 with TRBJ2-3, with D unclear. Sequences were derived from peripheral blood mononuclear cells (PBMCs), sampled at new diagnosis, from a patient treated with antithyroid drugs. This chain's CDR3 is CSATLYTDTQYF. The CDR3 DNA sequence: TGCAGTGCTACACTCTACACAGATACGCAGTATTTT.